Listed below are T cell receptor beta chains from one sample, sequenced in a study of CD8 T cells in ankylosing spondylitis. TCRdb processed the 5' RACE reads anew with MiXCR; each CDR3 protein has one entry. This table has under 250,000 distinct CDR3 sequences, about 10% appearing once. The sequencing sample was made of blood, either unsorted or a sorted T cell fraction (not recorded which). These TCRs come from a male donor with ankylosing spondylitis or in good health (not recorded which). Both conserved end residues are part of each CDR3. D genes are given only for firm matches. Size is omitted from some rows. Given values are once, few, many or a class for expanded clones.

D: TRBD2; V: TRBV10-3; J: TRBJ2-1; size: many; DNA: TGTGCCATCAGTGGGACTAGCGGGGTAAATGAGCAGTTCTTC; CDR3: CAISGTSGVNEQFF
D: NA; V: TRBV12-3/TRBV12-4; J: TRBJ1-3; size: many; DNA: TGTGCCAGCAGTCCGGACATCATCTCTGGAAACACCATATATTTT; CDR3: CASSPDIISGNTIYF
D: NA; V: TRBV2; J: TRBJ2-7; size: many; DNA: TGTGCCAGCAGGCTGGGCCCCTACGAGCAGTACTTC; CDR3: CASRLGPYEQYF
D: TRBD2; V: TRBV5-1; J: TRBJ2-3; size: many; DNA: TGCGCCAGCAGCTTGGAAATAGCGGGGGGTATAGATACGCAGTATTTT; CDR3: CASSLEIAGGIDTQYF
D: NA; V: TRBV7-2; J: TRBJ2-1; size: few; DNA: TGTGCCAGCAGCCCGAGGGGCCATGAGCAGTTCTTC; CDR3: CASSPRGHEQFF
D: NA; V: TRBV20-1; J: TRBJ1-6; size: many; DNA: TGCAGTGCTAGACCCTCCACAGGGATTAATTCACCCCTCCACTTT; CDR3: CSARPSTGINSPLHF
D: NA; V: TRBV13; J: TRBJ2-5; size: many; DNA: TGTGCCAGCAGGCCTTCCCCGGGATCGGAAGGAGAGACCCAGTACTTC; CDR3: CASRPSPGSEGETQYF
D: NA; V: TRBV7-9; J: TRBJ2-1; size: many; DNA: TGTGCCAGCAGCTCCTGGGAGCACAATGAGCAGTTCTTC; CDR3: CASSSWEHNEQFF
D: NA; V: TRBV18; J: TRBJ1-2; size: many; DNA: TGTGCCAGCTCACCACTCCTGCTGGAGGGCTACACCTTC; CDR3: CASSPLLLEGYTF
D: TRBD1; V: TRBV7-2; J: TRBJ1-6; size: few; DNA: TGTGCCAGCAGCCCGGACAGGGTGATTTATAATTCACCCCTCCACTTT; CDR3: CASSPDRVIYNSPLHF
D: NA; V: TRBV9; J: TRBJ2-2; size: NA; DNA: TGTGCCAGCACTCAAAATCCCAAGAGTACCGGGGAGCTGTTTTTT; CDR3: CASTQNPKSTGELFF
D: NA; V: TRBV30; J: TRBJ1-6; size: few; DNA: TGTGCCTGGAGTGTAGTCCAGGTCGCCTATAATTCACCCCTCCACTTT; CDR3: CAWSVVQVAYNSPLHF
D: NA; V: TRBV14; J: TRBJ1-2; size: many; DNA: TGTGCCAGCAGTCCTAGGGCAGGCCATGGCTACACCTTC; CDR3: CASSPRAGHGYTF
D: TRBD2; V: TRBV12-5; J: TRBJ2-3; size: few; DNA: TGTGCTAGTGGTTTACCATGGACTAGCGGATCCACAGATACGCAGTATTTT; CDR3: CASGLPWTSGSTDTQYF
D: NA; V: TRBV5-1; J: TRBJ2-3; size: few; DNA: TGCGCCAGCAGCGGCGGGTCAACGGATACGCAGTATTTT; CDR3: CASSGGSTDTQYF
D: NA; V: TRBV12-3/TRBV12-4; J: TRBJ1-1; size: many; DNA: TGTGCCAGCAGTTTTTGGGCAGTTGACACTGAAGCTTTCTTT; CDR3: CASSFWAVDTEAFF
D: TRBD1; V: TRBV4-2; J: TRBJ1-1; size: NA; DNA: TGTGCCAGCAGCCAAGGGACAGGTTGGACTGAAGCTTTCTTT; CDR3: CASSQGTGWTEAFF
D: TRBD1; V: TRBV5-1; J: TRBJ1-2; size: many; DNA: TGCGCCAGCAGCTTGGGGGCCGGGACAGGGAATGGCTACACCTTC; CDR3: CASSLGAGTGNGYTF
D: NA; V: TRBV5-1; J: TRBJ2-5; size: NA; DNA: TGCGCCAGCAGCTCTAATGCCCAGGGGGAGACCCAGTACTTC; CDR3: CASSSNAQGETQYF
D: TRBD1; V: TRBV6-5; J: TRBJ2-2; size: many; DNA: TGTGCCAGCAGTTACTCCCAACAGGGGGCGGCGGGCACCGGGGAGCTGTTTTTT; CDR3: CASSYSQQGAAGTGELFF
D: NA; V: TRBV5-1; J: TRBJ2-3; size: many; DNA: TGCGCCAGCAGCTTGGTGGAGCGGAGGGGGCACACAGATACGCAGTATTTT; CDR3: CASSLVERRGHTDTQYF
D: NA; V: TRBV4-2; J: TRBJ1-1; size: many; DNA: TGTGCCAGCAGCCCCGGAGGTCAACATAAGAACACTGAAGCTTTCTTT; CDR3: CASSPGGQHKNTEAFF
D: NA; V: TRBV12-3/TRBV12-4; J: TRBJ2-1; size: many; DNA: TGTGCCAGCAGTTTAGGGGGGCGGGGTGAGCAGTTCTTC; CDR3: CASSLGGRGEQFF
D: NA; V: TRBV4-2; J: TRBJ2-5; size: NA; DNA: TGTGCCAGCAGCCAAGATCATATGAGATCAGTAGAGACCCAGTACTTC; CDR3: CASSQDHMRSVETQYF
D: NA; V: TRBV7-9; J: TRBJ2-3; size: NA; DNA: TGTGCCAGCTCGGGGAGAGTGAGCCCTAGCACAGATACGCAGTATTTT; CDR3: CASSGRVSPSTDTQYF
D: NA; V: TRBV29-1; J: TRBJ1-2; size: many; DNA: TGCAGCGTTGAACTGAAGGCGATCTATGGCTACACCTTC; CDR3: CSVELKAIYGYTF
D: NA; V: TRBV7-9; J: TRBJ2-3; size: few; DNA: TGTGCCAGCAGCCCTCGGTCCAAAGATACGCAGTATTTT; CDR3: CASSPRSKDTQYF
D: NA; V: TRBV12-5; J: TRBJ1-3; size: few; DNA: TGTGCTACTTATACGGGTTTCTCTGGAAACACCATATATTTT; CDR3: CATYTGFSGNTIYF
D: TRBD1; V: TRBV5-1; J: TRBJ2-7; size: many; DNA: TGCGCCAGCAGCCTATGGACAGGTCCTAACTACGAGCAGTACTTC; CDR3: CASSLWTGPNYEQYF
D: NA; V: TRBV6-5; J: TRBJ1-2; size: NA; DNA: TGTGCCAGCAGTTACTCTTGGGACACCTATGGCTACACCTTC; CDR3: CASSYSWDTYGYTF
D: NA; V: TRBV5-6; J: TRBJ1-1; size: many; DNA: TGTGCCAGCAGCTTGGACACTGACACTGAAGCTTTCTTT; CDR3: CASSLDTDTEAFF
D: NA; V: TRBV4-1; J: TRBJ2-1; size: many; DNA: TGCGCCAGCAGCCTCCTGGGTGGGCGGTACAATGAGCAGTTCTTC; CDR3: CASSLLGGRYNEQFF
D: NA; V: TRBV12-3/TRBV12-4; J: TRBJ2-1; size: many; DNA: TGTGCCAGCAGTTCGGGTGAAAATGAGCAGTTCTTC; CDR3: CASSSGENEQFF
D: TRBD2; V: TRBV7-9; J: TRBJ2-7; size: many; DNA: TGTGCCAGCAGCTCGGGACTAGCGGGGATCTACGAGCAGTACTTC; CDR3: CASSSGLAGIYEQYF
D: TRBD2; V: TRBV7-9; J: TRBJ2-7; size: many; DNA: TGTGCCAGCAGCTTAGCCGCGGGACTAGCGATTTACGAGCAGTACTTC; CDR3: CASSLAAGLAIYEQYF
D: TRBD2; V: TRBV9; J: TRBJ2-1; size: many; DNA: TGTGCCAGCAGCGTATCAGGGACTAGCGGCCTGATCTTCTACAATGAGCAGTTCTTC; CDR3: CASSVSGTSGLIFYNEQFF
D: NA; V: TRBV20-1; J: TRBJ2-1; size: few; DNA: TGCAGTGCTAGGGGGGCGCGGGAGTACTACAATGAGCAGTTCTTC; CDR3: CSARGAREYYNEQFF
D: TRBD2; V: TRBV10-3; J: TRBJ2-7; size: many; DNA: TGTGCCATCAGTGAAACCGGACTAGCGCAAGAGCAGTACTTC; CDR3: CAISETGLAQEQYF
D: TRBD2; V: TRBV5-1; J: TRBJ2-5; size: NA; DNA: TGCGCCAGCAGTCGTCACCTAGCGGGGGGAGAGACCCAGTACTTC; CDR3: CASSRHLAGGETQYF
D: TRBD2; V: TRBV7-2; J: TRBJ2-3; size: many; DNA: TGTGCCAGCAGCTTAGCGCATAGCGGGAAAAGGACAGATACGCAGTATTTT; CDR3: CASSLAHSGKRTDTQYF
D: NA; V: TRBV20-1; J: TRBJ2-3; size: many; DNA: TGCAGTGCTAGAGAGAGAGCTTTTGTGACCACAGATACGCAGTATTTT; CDR3: CSARERAFVTTDTQYF
D: NA; V: TRBV5-1; J: TRBJ2-1; size: many; DNA: TGCGCCAGCAGCTTGGATCTCAATGAGCAGTTCTTC; CDR3: CASSLDLNEQFF
D: NA; V: TRBV29-1; J: TRBJ2-7; size: once; DNA: TGCAGCGTTGAAAATACTTACGAGCAGTACTTC; CDR3: CSVENTYEQYF
D: NA; V: TRBV24-1; J: TRBJ1-5; size: many; DNA: TGTGCCACCAGCGATAATCGGGGGTACGGGCCCCAGCATTTT; CDR3: CATSDNRGYGPQHF
D: TRBD2; V: TRBV4-1; J: TRBJ2-3; size: medium-sized; DNA: TGCGCCAGCAGCCAAGATAGTGTTAGCGGGGACGGCCGCCCGAAAGATACGCAGTATTTT; CDR3: CASSQDSVSGDGRPKDTQYF
D: NA; V: TRBV5-1; J: TRBJ2-7; size: many; DNA: TGCGCCAGCAGCTTGGAGGGATCCTACGAGCAGTACTTC; CDR3: CASSLEGSYEQYF
D: TRBD2; V: TRBV4-1; J: TRBJ2-1; size: many; DNA: TGCGCCAGCAGCCATCCGAGTCGACTAGCGGGATACTCCTACAATGAGCAGTTCTTC; CDR3: CASSHPSRLAGYSYNEQFF
D: NA; V: TRBV12-5; J: TRBJ2-2; size: many; DNA: TGTGCTAGTGGTCCTGGGGTTGGAACCGGGGAGCTGTTTTTT; CDR3: CASGPGVGTGELFF
D: NA; V: TRBV4-2; J: TRBJ2-2; size: many; DNA: TGTGCCAGCAGCCAAGAGGACTGGTCGAACACCGGGGAGCTGTTTTTT; CDR3: CASSQEDWSNTGELFF
D: NA; V: TRBV30; J: TRBJ1-6; size: few; DNA: TGTGCCTGGAGTGTAACCCGGGGGGATTCACCCCTCCACTTT; CDR3: CAWSVTRGDSPLHF
D: NA; V: TRBV20-1; J: TRBJ2-5; size: many; DNA: TGCAGTGCCGTCGCGGGGACATTCGAGACCCAGTACTTC; CDR3: CSAVAGTFETQYF
D: TRBD1; V: TRBV29-1; J: TRBJ2-4; size: many; DNA: TGCAGCGTTGAAGGAGTAGGGGGCTTGAACATTCAGTACTTC; CDR3: CSVEGVGGLNIQYF
D: TRBD1; V: TRBV5-1; J: TRBJ2-7; size: many; DNA: TGCGCCAGTCCTCTGAGGGGTGGTCCGGGACAGGACGACTACGAGCAGTACTTC; CDR3: CASPLRGGPGQDDYEQYF
D: TRBD2; V: TRBV20-1; J: TRBJ2-2; size: NA; DNA: TGCAGTGCTATAGCGGGGGGGTCCTCCGGGGAGCTGTTTTTT; CDR3: CSAIAGGSSGELFF
D: TRBD1; V: TRBV20-1; J: TRBJ1-1; size: few; DNA: TGCAGTGCTACGCTTGGACAGGGGGCAGATGAAGCTTTCTTT; CDR3: CSATLGQGADEAFF
D: NA; V: TRBV24-1; J: TRBJ2-3; size: many; DNA: TGTGCCACCAATGGTACAGAGAGCACAGATACGCAGTATTTT; CDR3: CATNGTESTDTQYF